The source of this T cell receptor (beta chain) is a study of T-cell reconstitution after alpha-beta-depleted transplantation in children. Preparing the TCRbeta library involved the use of unique molecular identifiers. Each CDR3 protein is one row after TCRdb ran MiXCR on the PCR reads. This table holds about 610,000 distinct CDR3 sequences, about 10% found once. Germline lookup yields CDR1 DFQATT and CDR2 SNEGSKA (reference sequence). V was clipped by 6 bases and J by 10 bases; unmatched bases: 12. The CDR3 spans 14 residues. The rearrangement joins TRBV20-1 to TRBJ2-1, with 10 positions matching TRBD2. The TCR originated in a human donor who donated a stem cell graft to a child with acute myeloid leukemia. This sample comprised PBMCs from the stem cell graft donor, obtained from the stem cell graft. For the CDR3, the DNA is TGCAGTGCGGTAGCGGGAGGTGCACAATACGAGCAGTTCTTC. Its translation is CSAVAGGAQYEQFF.